These 2 T cell receptor beta chains were all obtained from the same sample, sequenced in a study of regulatory T cells in long-lasting Graves disease. Time point defined: persistent/refractory GD, antithyroid drugs over 5 years with positive TRAb. From PBMCs, RNA was extracted and then used to make the TCR library. According to the study, TCR beta libraries were built with iRepertoire HTBI primers and CDR3-region Arm-PCR. TCRdb redid the calling of the multiplex PCR reads with MiXCR, one entry per CDR3 protein. The sample lists approximately 400,000 distinct CDR3 sequences, roughly 20% occurring once. The material was peripheral blood mononuclear cells (PBMCs), obtained when the disease was refractory, from a patient treated with antithyroid drugs. All receptors derive from a woman between 35 and 50 years old with Graves disease.

This clonotype was counted a few times. The V call is TRBV7-9, the J call TRBJ2-1; TRBD2 matches 7 bases. V was pared by 3 bases and J by 4 bases, with 6 bases of the junction left unmatched. This CDR3 region has 15 residues. The V gene's germline CDR1 is SEHNR and CDR2 FQNEAQ (reference sequence). The CDR3 region has the DNA TGTGCCAGCAGCTTGGCCGCGGGAGATTACAATGAGCAGTTCTTC. Its protein product is CASSLAAGDYNEQFF.

This rearrangement joins TRBV3-1 to TRBJ1-3; D unresolved. V gave up 2 bases and J gave up 4 bases, with 9 bases separating them. The CDR3 is 14 residues long. Per the germline V gene, CDR1 is LGHDT and CDR2 is YNNKEL (reference sequence). The CDR3 loop reads CASSQRGSGNTIYF. The CDR3, as DNA: TGTGCCAGCAGCCAACGGGGTTCGGGAAACACCATATATTTT.